Each of the 25 T cell receptor beta chains below was sequenced from the same sample in a study of spatial heterogeneity in lung cancer (dated 2019 in TCRdb). The time point tag for this specimen amounts to: blood at routine non-recurrence follow-up after resection. The method behind the library was 5' RACE. Sequenced on a NextSeq 500. TCRdb handled the public reads itself, with Q25 trimming in fastp and clone calling in MiXCR, and kept productive beta chains. Each CDR3 protein appears once, grouped with its most common genes and DNA. A total of about 36,000 distinct CDR3 sequences appear in this sample, around 7.6% of them only once. The ten largest make up 9.4% of the sample. The specimen was PBMCs, collected at follow-up. These receptors all stem from a male donor with early-stage non-small cell lung cancer.

In this sample, this clonotype turned up many times. J is TRBJ1-4 and V is TRBV25-1, with unresolved D. The CDR3 contains 16 residues. V dropped 0 bases and J dropped 0 bases, with 8 bases sitting between them. Germline assignment: CDR1 MGHDK and CDR2 SYGVNS. The CDR3 bases are TGTGCCAGCAGTGAATATGGCGGGGCAACTAATGAAAAACTGTTTTTT. It translates to CASSEYGGATNEKLFF.

The chain combines TRBV21-1 with TRBJ1-1; the table's D call, TRBD1, has no DNA check behind it. TRBV21-1 is a documented pseudogene. This CDR3 contains 13 residues. The CDR3 DNA reads TGTGCCAGCAGCCCCCCACGGTGTATTGAAGCTTTCTTT. Residues: CASSPPRCIEAFF.

This clonotype was observed at least ten times. The chain combines TRBV20-1 with TRBJ1-3; a possible D gene is TRBD1 (5 bases). The germline V gene encodes CDR1 DFQATT and CDR2 SNEGSKA (reference sequence). Trimming pared 0 bases from V and 0 bases from J, leaving 12 bases between. The CDR3 contains 16 residues. The CDR3 bases are TGCAGTGCTAGAGATCAAGGCAGGGTCTCTGGAAACACCATATATTTT. It specifies CSARDQGRVSGNTIYF.

In its sample, this clonotype was seen many times. V gene TRBV4-2 combines with J gene TRBJ1-2; D is unresolved. V lost 0 bases to trimming and J lost 0 bases, with 8 bases between them. CDR3 size: 15 residues. From germline, CDR1 is LGHNA and CDR2 YNFKEQ. The CDR3 region is CASSQDFSSNYGYTF. Written as DNA, the CDR3 is TGTGCCAGCAGCCAAGATTTTAGTTCTAACTATGGCTACACCTTC.

In this sample, this clonotype turned up a few times. This chain joins TRBV2 and TRBJ2-5; D tentatively reads TRBD1 or TRBD2 (5 bases each). Per germline, CDR1 SNHLY and CDR2 FYNNEI. The CDR3 covers 16 residues. Trimming stripped 0 bases from V and 5 bases from J, with 16 bases between. The CDR3 loop reads CASSEARAGPGETQYF. CDR3 nucleotide sequence: TGTGCCAGCAGTGAAGCGCGGGCAGGGCCTGGGGAGACCCAGTACTTC.

There are many counts of this clonotype. V and J are TRBV30 and TRBJ2-1, with a possible D match to TRBD2 (6 bases). V dropped 1 base and J dropped 7 bases, with 11 bases sitting between them. Germline V CDR1 and CDR2: GTSNPN, SVGIG (reference sequence). The CDR3 runs 13 residues. CDR3 protein: CAWSGPGGNEQFF. The CDR3 DNA sequence: TGTGCCTGGAGTGGCCCAGGAGGGAATGAGCAGTTCTTC.

This clonotype has at least ten counts. This chain connects TRBV7-9 to TRBJ2-5; D is unresolved. Per the germline V gene, CDR1 is SEHNR and CDR2 is FQNEAQ (reference sequence). Trimming pared 2 bases from V and 5 bases from J, leaving 6 bases between. CDR3 length equals 12 residues. The CDR3 loop reads CASSLSLETQYF. In DNA form, the CDR3 reads TGTGCCAGCAGCTTAAGTCTTGAGACCCAGTACTTC.

This clonotype was recorded at least ten times. The rearrangement links TRBV6-1 to TRBJ2-7; 9 positions match TRBD1. This CDR3 comprises 16 residues. The J segment lost 1 base and the V segment lost 0 bases, leaving 4 bases of the junction unmatched. The germline gives CDR1 MNHNS, CDR2 SASEGT. CDR3 sequence: CASSEARQGVSYEQYF. DNA of the CDR3: TGTGCCAGCAGTGAAGCGAGACAGGGGGTTTCCTACGAGCAGTACTTC.

This clonotype was seen ten or more times. This chain links TRBV7-9 with TRBJ2-5; D not certain. The germline V gene encodes CDR1 SEHNR and CDR2 FQNEAQ (reference sequence). Trimming took 8 bases from V and 1 from J, leaving 14 bases between them. CDR3 length equals 14 residues. Here the CDR3 DNA reads TGTGCCAGCGGCCAAACAATCTTCCAAGAGACCCAGTACTTC. This encodes CASGQTIFQETQYF.

The sample holds many counts of this clonotype. The rearrangement uses TRBV11-2 and TRBJ2-5; the D gene could be TRBD1 or TRBD2 (5 bases each). The germline V gene has CDR1 SGHAT and CDR2 FQNNGV. Trimming shortened V by 0 bases and J by 5 bases, and 13 bases separated the two germline ends. The CDR3 contains 15 residues. The chain's CDR3 is CASSLDGGTLETQYF. The CDR3 bases are TGTGCCAGCAGCTTAGATGGGGGAACTCTGGAGACCCAGTACTTC. Full variable domain (missing parts from reference TRBV11-2 and TRBJ2-5): EAGVAQSPRYKIIEKRQSVAFWCNPISGHATLYWYQQILGQGPKLLIQFQNNGVVDDSQLPKDRFSAERLKGVDSTLKIQPAKLEDSAVYLCASSLDGGTLETQYFGPGTRLLVL.

This clonotype showed up many times. The V gene is TRBV29-1, the J gene TRBJ1-1, with D perhaps TRBD1 (6 bases). Germline V lookup: CDR1 SQVTM, CDR2 ANQGSEA. This CDR3 contains 13 residues. CDR3: CVARGQGNTEAFF. DNA for the CDR3: TGCGTCGCCAGGGGCCAGGGGAACACTGAAGCTTTCTTT.

In its sample, this clonotype was seen many times. The rearrangement uses TRBV9 and TRBJ2-1; D could derive from TRBD1 or TRBD2 (6 bases each). The CDR3 is made up of 15 amino acids. V lost 4 bases and J 3 bases, leaving 14 bases between the germline ends. Germline V CDR1 and CDR2: SGDLS, YYNGEE. CDR3 DNA: TGTGCCAGCAGCTTGAGGGGGGCCGACTACAATGAGCAGTTCTTC. Its translation is CASSLRGADYNEQFF. Drawing the rest from reference TRBV9 and TRBJ2-1, the complete variable domain is DSGVTQTPKHLITATGQRVTLRCSPRSGDLSVYWYQQSLDQGLQFLIQYYNGEERAKGNILERFSAQQFPDLHSELNLSSLELGDSALYFCASSLRGADYNEQFFGPGTRLTVL.

This clonotype showed up many times. The J gene is TRBJ2-1, the V gene TRBV6-5, with D unclear. Trimming removed 3 bases at V and 0 bases at J, with 6 bases between. The CDR3 consists of 14 residues. The germline V gene has CDR1 MNHEY and CDR2 SVGAGI. CDR3 in amino acids: CASSYRSSYNEQFF. The CDR3 DNA sequence: TGTGCCAGCAGTTATAGAAGCTCCTACAATGAGCAGTTCTTC.

This clonotype was picked up many times. The V call is TRBV19, the J call TRBJ2-1; TRBD1 matches 8 bases. The CDR3 extends over 15 amino acids. The trim removed 4 bases at V and 5 bases at J, leaving 7 bases unmatched. The germline CDR1 and CDR2 sequences are LNHDA and SQIVND (reference sequence). This chain's CDR3 is CASSNSDRENNEQFF. In DNA, the CDR3 is TGTGCCAGTAGTAATTCGGACAGGGAGAACAATGAGCAGTTCTTC.

This clonotype has more than one count but fewer than ten. V is TRBV20-1 and J is TRBJ2-3; no firm D call. The CDR3 is 11 amino acids. Germline V gene sequence: CDR1 DFQATT, CDR2 SNEGSKA (reference sequence). With 5 bases removed from V and 7 bases from J, the gap between germline ends came to 10 bases. CDR3 in amino acids: CSAPDVNTQYF. The CDR3 nucleotides are TGCAGTGCTCCGGACGTGAATACGCAGTATTTT.

Many counts were recorded for this clonotype. The chain links TRBV12-3 or TRBV12-4 to TRBJ2-5; 7 nucleotides agree with TRBD2. This CDR3 spans 15 amino acids. The ends lost 2 bases at V and 1 base at J; junction bases unmatched: 4. The CDR3 DNA follows: TGTGCCAGCAGTTTAATCGCTAGCGGCCAAGAGACCCAGTACTTC. Translation gives CASSLIASGQETQYF.

This clonotype was detected many times. The chain carries TRBV11-2 and TRBJ2-3, with D possibly TRBD2 on 5 matching bases. V was cut by 2 bases and J by 0 bases, with 9 bases left in between. Germline loops: CDR1 SGHAT, CDR2 FQNNGV. The CDR3 contains 15 residues. CDR3 in DNA: TGTGCCAGCAGCTTACCCGGGGATAGCACAGATACGCAGTATTTT. It translates to CASSLPGDSTDTQYF.

This clonotype was seen ten or more times. The chain joins TRBV9 to TRBJ1-3, with D hard to call. The germline V gene has CDR1 SGDLS and CDR2 YYNGEE. Trimming shortened V by 0 bases and J by 2 bases, and 6 bases separated the two germline ends. The CDR3 contains 14 residues. The CDR3 DNA follows: TGTGCCAGCAGCGTAGCCGGAACTGGAAACACCATATATTTT. Translating it yields CASSVAGTGNTIYF. The whole variable domain, filled in from reference TRBV9 and TRBJ1-3, reads DSGVTQTPKHLITATGQRVTLRCSPRSGDLSVYWYQQSLDQGLQFLIQYYNGEERAKGNILERFSAQQFPDLHSELNLSSLELGDSALYFCASSVAGTGNTIYFGEGSWLTVV.

This chain joins TRBV20-1 and TRBJ1-1; tentative D call: TRBD1 (5 bases). The CDR3 contains 12 residues. Per germline, CDR1 DFQATT and CDR2 SNEGSKA (reference sequence). V was shortened by 1 base and J by 3 bases, with 6 bases between the two germline ends. The CDR3 spells CSARVGDTEAFF. In DNA, the CDR3 is TGCAGTGCTAGAGTGGGGGACACTGAAGCTTTCTTT.

This clonotype has at least ten counts. The chain uses TRBV30 and TRBJ1-6; a possible D gene is TRBD1 (5 bases). Germline V lookup: CDR1 GTSNPN, CDR2 SVGIG (reference sequence). The CDR3 covers 10 residues. The germline V and J ends were trimmed by 7 bases and 12 bases, with 10 bases remaining between them. Written as DNA, the CDR3 is TGTGCCTTGGATGGGGGACCCCTCCACTTT. This gives the protein CALDGGPLHF.

By share, this clonotype ranks as medium-sized. The chain joins TRBV2 to TRBJ2-3; D ambiguous. CDR1 is SNHLY and CDR2 is FYNNEI in the germline V gene. The CDR3 is 13 residues long. V was clipped by 3 bases and J by 3 bases, with 7 bases between them. DNA for the CDR3: TGTGCCAGCAGTGAGATAGTTACAGATACGCAGTATTTT. Its protein is CASSEIVTDTQYF.

This clonotype was observed a handful of times. This chain uses TRBV7-9 with TRBJ1-2, with D possibly matching TRBD1 (5 bases). Germline V CDR1 and CDR2: SEHNR, FQNEAQ (reference sequence). The CDR3 totals 14 residues. V shed 1 base and J shed 0 bases, with 6 bases lying between them. The DNA for the CDR3 is TGTGCCAGCAGCTTAGGGGGCACTAACTATGGCTACACCTTC. This encodes CASSLGGTNYGYTF.

Note on this clonotype: A clone one base away is much larger, so this may be a read error. The CDR3 loop is CSARDHSRPSGNTICF. As DNA, the CDR3 is TGCAGTGCTAGAGATCACTCCCGGCCCTCTGGAAACACCATATGTTTT. The chain combines TRBV20-1 with TRBJ1-3, with unresolved D. Germline lookup yields CDR1 DFQATT and CDR2 SNEGSKA (reference sequence). The CDR3 spans 16 residues.

This clonotype was found many times. The J gene is TRBJ2-5, the V gene TRBV29-1, with D possibly matching TRBD1 (6 bases). This CDR3 has 13 residues. From germline, CDR1 is SQVTM and CDR2 ANQGSEA. V shed 4 bases and J shed 2 bases, with 11 bases lying between them. CDR3 nucleotide sequence: TGCAGCGTTGGAGGACAGCCTCAAGAGACCCAGTACTTC. Amino acids: CSVGGQPQETQYF.

This clonotype has ten or more counts. The chain links TRBV19 to TRBJ2-2, with D tentatively TRBD2 (6 bases). The CDR3 covers 14 residues. V was clipped by 6 bases and J by 4 bases, with 12 bases between them. Germline lookup yields CDR1 LNHDA and CDR2 SQIVND (reference sequence). The CDR3 protein is CASRWTGGTGELFF. CDR3 in DNA: TGTGCCAGTAGATGGACCGGGGGCACCGGGGAGCTGTTTTTT.